This TCR beta chain derives from a study of blood T cell repertoires in COVID-19 (TCRdb year 2020). About the study as a whole: Samples from collaborators originated in the United States, Italy and Spain and spanned both the acute and convalescent phases of COVID-19. Samples were obtained from the ongoing ImmuneRACE study (first 160 participants) and from over 1,000 subjects provided by 6 global collaborators. Where HLA class I and class II types were available, the types were taken from metadata supplied by the sample provider, not from assay-based typing. A de-identified subject ID, COVID-19 status, age in years and sex were almost always included in the sample metadata. Deeply sampled blood TCRbeta repertoires from subjects exposed to, actively infected with, or recovered from COVID-19 were included in the dataset. The prospective study material was composed of cDNA or gDNA derived from T cells, B-cell-depleted T cells, or PBMCs. The repertoires were released in a freely available public database meant as a resource for research on the immune response to SARS-CoV-2.

As for this clone: Its antigen target is currently unknown. Qualities for individual bases were not recorded, and no much larger clone is one base off.

Measured from the cysteine to the phenylalanine, the CDR3 is 19 residues long. The entry retains the CDR3 DNA only, 57 bases that are in frame from base 1. CDR1 and CDR2 are read off the germline V gene (reference sequence) as SGHNT and YYREEE. Germline trimming: 3 bases from V, 4 bases from J; junction bases outside gene matches: 17. Study-level results and caveats: The amount of clinical and demographic metadata varied by source and participant and was provided uncurated.

The immunoSEQ Assay, a bias-controlled multiplex PCR, was used to amplify TCRbeta CDR3 regions from genomic DNA. The authors' pipeline ran thus. The number of nucleated cells in each sample was estimated by amplification of reference gene primers within the assay. To quantify the absolute abundance of each unique TCRbeta CDR3 rearrangement, sequence reads were collapsed and filtered. Productive Simpson clonality was computed per sample as the square root of Simpson's diversity index over productive rearrangements. TCRdb re-hosts the immuneACCESS table, in-frame sequences only. Its copies lack some clones; in the studies checked, an unresolved V gene accounts for under half of them, and the cause for the rest is not known. V and J calls plus clone size are reproduced from that table; the DNA served to infer D and trimming. The sample table records about 310,000 clones; around 91% of these occur just once. Of the sample, about 9.9% falls within the top ten clones.

Enrolling through a virtual design, the prospective study's participants ranged in age from roughly 18 to 89 years and lived across some 23 United States geographic areas. In the prospective study, participants were assigned to cohorts based on the clinical history participants reported in a screening survey and a study questionnaire. ImmuneRACE Cohort 3 recovered participants were defined by two consecutive negative NP/OP PCR tests, healthcare professional clearance, or symptom resolution. Mobile phlebotomists in the prospective study collected whole blood, serum and a nasopharyngeal or oropharyngeal swab from every participant. Over a 2-month period, participants in the prospective study had the option of providing additional blood draws and questionnaires. Blood samples from the prospective study were shipped frozen or at room temperature prior to DNA extraction.

The receptor was derived from a woman aged 40 to 55 who had recovered from COVID-19. Sample: PBMCs or T cells enriched from blood (not recorded which). The rearrangement combines TRBV5-4 with TRBJ2-3, with 10 bases aligning to TRBD2. The CDR3 here reads CASSSPNGLAEMSADTQYF. The base sequence is TGTGCCAGCAGCTCGCCCAACGGACTAGCGGAAATGAGCGCAGATACGCAGTATTTT.